What follows are 4 T cell receptor beta chains derived from one specimen sequenced in a study of blood T cell repertoires in COVID-19. Generated by immunoSEQ multiplex PCR, the TCRdb table keeps only in-frame clones and is missing some. The repertoire holds more than 50,000 clones, roughly 78% seen once, with over 7.5% in the top ten. Specimen: peripheral blood. The receptors derive from a human donor in a cohort sampled during active COVID-19.

This chain connects TRBV6-1 to TRBJ2-1; D possibly matches TRBD1 or TRBD2 (6 bases each). V lost 10 bases and J lost 2, with 15 bases in between. The CDR3 has 14 amino acids. The germline V gene encodes CDR1 MNHNS and CDR2 SASEGT. The CDR3 is CATRGAGTYNEQFF. Here the CDR3 DNA reads TGTGCCACCAGGGGCGCGGGAACCTACAATGAGCAGTTCTTC.

The J gene is TRBJ2-7, the V gene TRBV5-6; possibly TRBD1 for D (6 bases). The CDR3 runs 15 residues. Trimming stripped 4 bases from V and 2 bases from J, with 16 bases between. Germline-derived CDR1 and CDR2 are SGHDT and YYEEEE. The CDR3 region is CASSRRDRLTYEQYF. For the CDR3, the DNA is TGTGCCAGCAGCCGCAGAGACAGGCTTACCTACGAGCAGTACTTC.

In this sample, this clone turned up a few times. The chain has TRBV10-3 and TRBJ1-1; D gene uncertain. The CDR3 loop spans 17 amino acids. V was pared by 4 bases and J by 3 bases, with 21 bases between. The germline gives CDR1 ENHRY, CDR2 SYGVKD. Written as DNA, the CDR3 is TGTGCCATCAGTGGCGCGGCATTTGGTTCTGATTACACTGAAGCTTTCTTT. Translation gives CAISGAAFGSDYTEAFF.

This clone was seen at least ten times. The rearrangement joins TRBV19 to TRBJ1-5, with 11 nucleotides matching TRBD1. This CDR3 spans 19 amino acids. V lost 3 bases to trimming and J lost 3 bases; unmatched junction nucleotides: 13. CDR1 is LNHDA, CDR2 SQIVND, per germline (reference sequence). CDR3 DNA: TGTGCCAGTAGTATGGTCCCCTCCGGGACAGGGGGGTCCAATCAGCCCCAGCATTTT. Protein: CASSMVPSGTGGSNQPQHF.